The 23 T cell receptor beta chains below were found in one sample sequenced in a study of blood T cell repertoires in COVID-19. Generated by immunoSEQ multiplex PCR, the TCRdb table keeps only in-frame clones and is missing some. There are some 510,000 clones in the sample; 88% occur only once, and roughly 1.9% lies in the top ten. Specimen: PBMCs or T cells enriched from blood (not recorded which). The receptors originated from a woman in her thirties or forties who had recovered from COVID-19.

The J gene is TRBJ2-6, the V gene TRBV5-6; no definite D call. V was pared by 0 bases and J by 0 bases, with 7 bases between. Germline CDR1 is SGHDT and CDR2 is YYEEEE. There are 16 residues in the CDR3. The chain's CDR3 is CASSLVSDSGANVLTF. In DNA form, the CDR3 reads TGTGCCAGCAGCTTGGTTAGTGACTCTGGGGCCAACGTCCTGACTTTC. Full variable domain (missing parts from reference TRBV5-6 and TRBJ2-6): DAGVTQSPTHLIKTRGQQVTLRCSPKSGHDTVSWYQQALGQGPQFIFQYYEEEERQRGNFPDRFSGHQFPNYSSELNVNALLLGDSALYLCASSLVSDSGANVLTFGAGSRLTVL.

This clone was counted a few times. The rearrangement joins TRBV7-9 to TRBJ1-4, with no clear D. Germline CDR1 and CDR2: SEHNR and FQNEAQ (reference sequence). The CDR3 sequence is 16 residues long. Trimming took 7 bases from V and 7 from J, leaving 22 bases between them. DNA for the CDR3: TGTGCCAGCACCCTACGAGCCGGGGAAGGGCCTGAAAAACTGTTTTTT. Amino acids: CASTLRAGEGPEKLFF.

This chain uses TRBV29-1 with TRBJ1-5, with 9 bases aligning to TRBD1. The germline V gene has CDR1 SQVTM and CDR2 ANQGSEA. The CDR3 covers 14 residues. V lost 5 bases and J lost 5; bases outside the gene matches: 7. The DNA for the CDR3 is TGCAGCGTTACCCAACAGGGGGCGGATCAGCCCCAGCATTTT. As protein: CSVTQQGADQPQHF.

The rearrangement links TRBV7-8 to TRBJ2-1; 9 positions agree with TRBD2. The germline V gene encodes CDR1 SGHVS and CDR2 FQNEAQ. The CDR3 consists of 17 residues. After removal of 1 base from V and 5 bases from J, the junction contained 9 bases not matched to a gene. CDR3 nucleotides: TGTGCCAGCAGCTTAGGATTCGGCGGGAGGGTCCACAATGAGCAGTTCTTC. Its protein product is CASSLGFGGRVHNEQFF. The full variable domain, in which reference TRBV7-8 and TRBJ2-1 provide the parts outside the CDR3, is GAGVSQSPRYKVAKRGQDVALRCDPISGHVSLFWYQQALGQGPEFLTYFQNEAQLDKSGLPSDRFFAERPEGSVSTLKIQRTQQEDSAVYLCASSLGFGGRVHNEQFFGPGTRLTVL.

In nucleotides, the CDR3 is TGTGCCACCAGTGAGCCAAAAGCTGTCTACAATGAGCAGTTCTTC. It specifies CATSEPKAVYNEQFF. V is TRBV24-1 and J is TRBJ2-1; D not resolved. In germline, CDR1 is KGHDR, CDR2 SFDVKD. The V end was cut by 4 bases, the J end by 3 bases, with 12 bases between. The CDR3 extends over 15 amino acids.

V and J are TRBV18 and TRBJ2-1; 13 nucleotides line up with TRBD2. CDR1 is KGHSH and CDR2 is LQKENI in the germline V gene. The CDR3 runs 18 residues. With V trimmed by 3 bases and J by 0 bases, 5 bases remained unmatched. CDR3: CASSPRTSGSLSYNEQFF. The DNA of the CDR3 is TGTGCCAGCTCACCGAGGACTAGCGGGAGTCTCTCCTACAATGAGCAGTTCTTC.

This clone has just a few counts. This chain's CDR3 is CASSLRAGGRSAGELFF. Here the CDR3 DNA reads TGTGCCAGCAGCTTACGGGCGGGCGGGAGGTCGGCCGGGGAGCTGTTTTTT. The chain uses TRBV7-2 and TRBJ2-2, with TRBD2 matching 8 bases. The V gene's germline CDR1 is SGHTA and CDR2 FQGNSA. With 2 bases clipped from V and 6 bases from J, the junction kept 11 bases outside the gene matches. The CDR3 runs to 17 residues. The whole variable domain, filled in from reference TRBV7-2 and TRBJ2-2, reads GAGVSQSPSNKVTEKGKDVELRCDPISGHTALYWYRQSLGQGLEFLIYFQGNSAPDKSGLPSDRFSAERTGGSVSTLTIQRTQQEDSAVYLCASSLRAGGRSAGELFFGEGSRLTVL.

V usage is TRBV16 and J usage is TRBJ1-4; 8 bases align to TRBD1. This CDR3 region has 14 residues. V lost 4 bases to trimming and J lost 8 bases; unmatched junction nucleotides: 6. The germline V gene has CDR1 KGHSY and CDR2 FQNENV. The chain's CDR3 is CASSRRQGNEKLFF. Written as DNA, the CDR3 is TGTGCCAGCAGCCGCCGACAGGGGAACGAAAAACTGTTTTTT.

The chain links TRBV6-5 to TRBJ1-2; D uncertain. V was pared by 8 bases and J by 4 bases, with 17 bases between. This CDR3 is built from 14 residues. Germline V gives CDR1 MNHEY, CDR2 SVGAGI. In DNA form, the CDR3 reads TGTGCCAGCGAACTGGGCTACCCAATCTATGGCTACACCTTC. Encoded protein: CASELGYPIYGYTF.

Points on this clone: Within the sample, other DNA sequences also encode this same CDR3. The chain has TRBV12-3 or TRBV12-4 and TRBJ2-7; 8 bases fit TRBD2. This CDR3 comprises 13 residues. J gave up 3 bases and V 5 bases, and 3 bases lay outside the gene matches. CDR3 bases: TGTGCCAGCAGTCCCGGGACTAGCTACGAGCAGTACTTC. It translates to CASSPGTSYEQYF.

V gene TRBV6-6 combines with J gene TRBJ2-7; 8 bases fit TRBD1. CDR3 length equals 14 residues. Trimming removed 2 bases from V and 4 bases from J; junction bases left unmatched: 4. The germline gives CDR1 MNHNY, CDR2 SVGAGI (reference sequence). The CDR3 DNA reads TGTGCCAGCAGTTACGGGCAGGGGGCTTACGAGCAGTACTTC. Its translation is CASSYGQGAYEQYF.

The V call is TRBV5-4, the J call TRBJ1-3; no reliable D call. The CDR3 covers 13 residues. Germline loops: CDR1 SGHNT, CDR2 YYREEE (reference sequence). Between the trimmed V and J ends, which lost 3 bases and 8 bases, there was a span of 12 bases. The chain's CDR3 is CASSSNKVDTIYF. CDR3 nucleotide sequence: TGTGCCAGCAGCTCCAACAAAGTGGACACCATATATTTT.

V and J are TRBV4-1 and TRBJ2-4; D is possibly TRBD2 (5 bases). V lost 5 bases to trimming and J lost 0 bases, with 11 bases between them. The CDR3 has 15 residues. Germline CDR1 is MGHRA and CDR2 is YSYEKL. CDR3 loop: CASSTSGLAKNIQYF. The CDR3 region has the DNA TGCGCCAGCAGCACTAGTGGGCTAGCCAAAAACATTCAGTACTTC.

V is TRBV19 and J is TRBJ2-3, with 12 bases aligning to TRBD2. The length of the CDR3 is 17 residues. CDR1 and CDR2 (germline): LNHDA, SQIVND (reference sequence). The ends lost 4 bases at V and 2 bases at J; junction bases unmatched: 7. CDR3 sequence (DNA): TGTGCCAGTAGTACCGGACTAGCGGGAAAGACCACAGATACGCAGTATTTT. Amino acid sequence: CASSTGLAGKTTDTQYF.

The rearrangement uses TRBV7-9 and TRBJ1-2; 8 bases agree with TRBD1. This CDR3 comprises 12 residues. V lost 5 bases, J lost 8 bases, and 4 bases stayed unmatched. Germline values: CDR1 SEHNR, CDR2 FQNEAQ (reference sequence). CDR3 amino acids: CASSADRVGYTF. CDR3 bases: TGTGCCAGCAGCGCGGACAGGGTCGGCTACACCTTC.

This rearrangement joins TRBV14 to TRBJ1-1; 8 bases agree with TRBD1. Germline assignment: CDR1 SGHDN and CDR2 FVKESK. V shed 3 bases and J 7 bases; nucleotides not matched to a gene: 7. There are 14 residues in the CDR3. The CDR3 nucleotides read TGTGCCAGCAGCCAGGTGGACAGGGTCGATGAAGCTTTCTTT. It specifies CASSQVDRVDEAFF.

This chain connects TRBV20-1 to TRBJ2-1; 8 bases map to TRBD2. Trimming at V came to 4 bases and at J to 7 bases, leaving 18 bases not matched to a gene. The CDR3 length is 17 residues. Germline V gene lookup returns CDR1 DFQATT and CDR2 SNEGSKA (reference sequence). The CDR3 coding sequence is TGCAGTGCTATTGAGGGGAGGCTAGCGGGTCGCGGTAATGAGCAGTTCTTC. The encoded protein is CSAIEGRLAGRGNEQFF.

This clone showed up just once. Here the CDR3 reads CASSDLSSYNEQFF. The CDR3 DNA follows: TGTGCCAGCTCCGACTTGAGCTCCTACAATGAGCAGTTCTTC. The rearrangement joins TRBV18 to TRBJ2-1; D is unclear. Germline CDR1 reads KGHSH; CDR2 reads LQKENI. This CDR3 spans 14 amino acids. Trimming removed 6 bases from V and 0 bases from J, with 9 bases in between.

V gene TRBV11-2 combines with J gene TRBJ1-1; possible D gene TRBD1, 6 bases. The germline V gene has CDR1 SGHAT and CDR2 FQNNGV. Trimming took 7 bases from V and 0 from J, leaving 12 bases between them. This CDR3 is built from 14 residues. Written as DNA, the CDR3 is TGTGCCAGCAATTTAGGACAGATGAACACTGAAGCTTTCTTT. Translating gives CASNLGQMNTEAFF.

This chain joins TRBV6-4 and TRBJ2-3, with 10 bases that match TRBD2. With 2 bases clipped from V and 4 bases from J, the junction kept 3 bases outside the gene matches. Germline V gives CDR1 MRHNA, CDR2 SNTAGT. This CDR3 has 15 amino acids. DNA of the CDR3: TGTGCCAGCAGTGACGTACTAGCGGGACCAGATACGCAGTATTTT. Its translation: CASSDVLAGPDTQYF.

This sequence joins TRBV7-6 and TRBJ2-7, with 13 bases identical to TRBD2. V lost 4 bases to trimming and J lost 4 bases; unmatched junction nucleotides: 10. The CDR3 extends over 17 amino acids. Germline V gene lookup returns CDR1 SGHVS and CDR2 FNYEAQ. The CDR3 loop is CASSSYAGTSGIYEQYF. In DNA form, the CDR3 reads TGTGCCAGCAGCTCCTACGCCGGGACTAGCGGGATATACGAGCAGTACTTC.

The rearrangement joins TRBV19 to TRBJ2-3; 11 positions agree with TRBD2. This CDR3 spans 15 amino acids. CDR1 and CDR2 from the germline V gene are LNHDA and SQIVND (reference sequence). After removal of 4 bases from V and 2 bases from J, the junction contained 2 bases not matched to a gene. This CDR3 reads CASSRGLADTDTQYF. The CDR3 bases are TGTGCCAGTAGTAGGGGACTAGCGGACACAGATACGCAGTATTTT.

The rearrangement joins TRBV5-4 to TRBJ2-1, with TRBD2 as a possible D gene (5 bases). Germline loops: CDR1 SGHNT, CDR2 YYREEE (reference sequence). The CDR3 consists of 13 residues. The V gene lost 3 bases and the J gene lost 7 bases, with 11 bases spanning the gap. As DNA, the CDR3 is TGTGCCAGCAGCTACCTCGGGGAAAATGAGCAGTTCTTC. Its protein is CASSYLGENEQFF.